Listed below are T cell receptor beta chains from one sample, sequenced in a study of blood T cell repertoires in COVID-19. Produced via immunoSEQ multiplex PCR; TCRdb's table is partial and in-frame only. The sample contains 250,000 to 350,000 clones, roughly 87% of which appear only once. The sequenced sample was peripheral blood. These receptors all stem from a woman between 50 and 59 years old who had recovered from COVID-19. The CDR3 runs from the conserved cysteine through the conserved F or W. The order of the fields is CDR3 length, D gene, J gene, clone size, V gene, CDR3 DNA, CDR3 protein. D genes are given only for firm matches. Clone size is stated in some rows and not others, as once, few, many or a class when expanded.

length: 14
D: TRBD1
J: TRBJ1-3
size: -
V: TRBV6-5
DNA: TGTGCCAGCAGTTACGGACAGGGGTTGAACACCATATATTTT
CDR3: CASSYGQGLNTIYF

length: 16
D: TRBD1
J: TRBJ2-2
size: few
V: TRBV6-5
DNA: TGTGCCAGCAGTTACCGGACAGGGGTCAACACCGGGGAGCTGTTTTTT
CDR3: CASSYRTGVNTGELFF

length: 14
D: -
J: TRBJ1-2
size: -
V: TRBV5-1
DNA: TGCGCCAGCAGCCGTGTTTCGGGGGACTATGGCTACACCTTC
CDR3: CASSRVSGDYGYTF

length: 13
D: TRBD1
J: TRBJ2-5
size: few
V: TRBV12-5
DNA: TGTGCTAGTGGTGCTTCAGGGGGAGAGACCCAGTACTTC
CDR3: CASGASGGETQYF

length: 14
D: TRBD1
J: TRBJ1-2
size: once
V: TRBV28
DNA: TGTGCCAGCAGTTCTGACAGGGGACGCTATGGCTACACCTTC
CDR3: CASSSDRGRYGYTF

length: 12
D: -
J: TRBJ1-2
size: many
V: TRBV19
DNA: TGTGCCAGTAAGGGGTTTGGCTATGGCTACACCTTC
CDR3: CASKGFGYGYTF

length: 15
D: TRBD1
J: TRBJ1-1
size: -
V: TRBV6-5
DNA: TGTGCCAGCAAAACCCCGGGACAGAGGAACACTGAAGCTTTCTTT
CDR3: CASKTPGQRNTEAFF

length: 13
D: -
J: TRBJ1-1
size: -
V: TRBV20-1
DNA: TGCAGTGCTAGTGCGTCCAGGAACACTGAAGCTTTCTTT
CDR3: CSASASRNTEAFF

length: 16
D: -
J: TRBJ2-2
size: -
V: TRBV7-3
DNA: TGTGCCAGCAGCTTAACCCCCAGGCCAGGGACCGGGGAGCTGTTTTTT
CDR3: CASSLTPRPGTGELFF

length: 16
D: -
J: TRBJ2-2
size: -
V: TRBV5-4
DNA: TGTGCCAGCAGCTTACCAGGGGCTCTCAACACCGGGGAGCTGTTTTTT
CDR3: CASSLPGALNTGELFF

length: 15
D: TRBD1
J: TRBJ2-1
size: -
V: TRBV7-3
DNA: TGTGCCAGCAGCCCGGAGAGGGGGCCCCGCAATGAGCAGTTCTTC
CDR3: CASSPERGPRNEQFF

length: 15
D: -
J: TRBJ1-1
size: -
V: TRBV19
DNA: TGTGCCAGTAGTTCCCGGACAGAGTTAAACACTGAAGCTTTCTTT
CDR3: CASSSRTELNTEAFF

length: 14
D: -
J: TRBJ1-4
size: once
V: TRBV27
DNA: TGTGCCACCGCGGGGGCTGCTTTTAATGAAAAACTGTTTTTT
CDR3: CATAGAAFNEKLFF

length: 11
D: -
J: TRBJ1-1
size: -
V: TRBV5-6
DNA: TGTGCCAGCAGCATAGACAGGAAAGCTTTCTTT
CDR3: CASSIDRKAFF

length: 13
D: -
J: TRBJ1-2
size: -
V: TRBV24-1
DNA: TGTGCCACCAGTGATCCCCAGTCCTATGGCTACACCTTC
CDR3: CATSDPQSYGYTF

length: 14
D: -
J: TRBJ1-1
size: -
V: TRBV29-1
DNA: TGCAGCGTCGCTTTATCGGGGGGGTACACTGAAGCTTTCTTT
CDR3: CSVALSGGYTEAFF

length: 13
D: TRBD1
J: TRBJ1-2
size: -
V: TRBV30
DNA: TGTGCCTGGAGTGAACAAACAGGGGTCGGCTACACCTTC
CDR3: CAWSEQTGVGYTF

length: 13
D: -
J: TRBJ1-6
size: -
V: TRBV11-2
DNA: TGTGCCAGCAGCTTAGTAGAATATTCACCCCTCCACTTT
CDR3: CASSLVEYSPLHF

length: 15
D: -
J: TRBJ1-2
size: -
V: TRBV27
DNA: TGTGCCAGCAGTTCTCCACGGCGGGGGATGAGAGGCTACACCTTC
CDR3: CASSSPRRGMRGYTF

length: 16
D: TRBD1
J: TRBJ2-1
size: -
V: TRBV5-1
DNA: TGCGCCAGCAGCTTGGCCTGGGACAGGGTTGTAAATGAGCAGTTCTTC
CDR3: CASSLAWDRVVNEQFF

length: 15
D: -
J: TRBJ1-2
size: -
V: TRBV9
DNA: TGTGCCAGCAGCTTCTATCTAGGTCAAGACTATGGCTACACCTTC
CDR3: CASSFYLGQDYGYTF

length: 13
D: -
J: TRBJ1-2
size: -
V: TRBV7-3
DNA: TGTGCCAGCAGCGACAGGATCGGCTATGGCTACACCTTC
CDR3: CASSDRIGYGYTF

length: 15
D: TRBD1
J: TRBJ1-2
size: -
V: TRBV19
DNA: TGTGCCAGTAGTGAACGGCCTCGGACAGGGAATGGCTACACCTTC
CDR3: CASSERPRTGNGYTF

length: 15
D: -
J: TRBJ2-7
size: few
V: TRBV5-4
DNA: TGTGCCAGCAGCTTGAATACGCGCCCGTGGTACGAGCAGTACTTC
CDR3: CASSLNTRPWYEQYF

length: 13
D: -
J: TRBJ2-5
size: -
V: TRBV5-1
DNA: TGCGCCAGCAGCTCCCCGGGGCAAGAGACCCAGTACTTC
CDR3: CASSSPGQETQYF

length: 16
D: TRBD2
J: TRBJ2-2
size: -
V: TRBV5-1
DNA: TGCGCCAGCAGCTCACTTCTAGCGGGGGGCACCGGGGAGCTGTTTTTT
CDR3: CASSSLLAGGTGELFF